This T cell receptor beta chain was retrieved from a study of blood T cell repertoires in COVID-19. Overall study: The United States, Italy and Spain were the sources of the acute and convalescent COVID-19 samples. In each case, the material was cDNA or gDNA derived from T cells, B-cell-depleted T cells, or PBMCs.

The germline gives CDR1 LNHDA, CDR2 SQIVND (reference sequence). The CDR3 contains 15 residues. Deletions cut 7 bases from V and 10 bases from J, with 20 bases between. Original processing notes: Amplification from reference gene primers served as the basis for estimated nucleated cell counts. Produced via immunoSEQ multiplex PCR; TCRdb's table is partial and in-frame only. V and J calls and clone size are given by that table; D and trimming were obtained from the DNA. The data show some 140,000 clones, with around 78% seen just once and 10% to 14% held by the top ten. Sequenced input: peripheral blood. This chain joins TRBV19 and TRBJ1-6; D remains ambiguous. This receptor was identified in a human donor in a cohort sampled during active COVID-19. The CDR3: CASTKNAGSSSPLHF. The CDR3 DNA reads as TGTGCCAGTACGAAGAACGCCGGGTCGTCGTCACCCCTCCACTTT.